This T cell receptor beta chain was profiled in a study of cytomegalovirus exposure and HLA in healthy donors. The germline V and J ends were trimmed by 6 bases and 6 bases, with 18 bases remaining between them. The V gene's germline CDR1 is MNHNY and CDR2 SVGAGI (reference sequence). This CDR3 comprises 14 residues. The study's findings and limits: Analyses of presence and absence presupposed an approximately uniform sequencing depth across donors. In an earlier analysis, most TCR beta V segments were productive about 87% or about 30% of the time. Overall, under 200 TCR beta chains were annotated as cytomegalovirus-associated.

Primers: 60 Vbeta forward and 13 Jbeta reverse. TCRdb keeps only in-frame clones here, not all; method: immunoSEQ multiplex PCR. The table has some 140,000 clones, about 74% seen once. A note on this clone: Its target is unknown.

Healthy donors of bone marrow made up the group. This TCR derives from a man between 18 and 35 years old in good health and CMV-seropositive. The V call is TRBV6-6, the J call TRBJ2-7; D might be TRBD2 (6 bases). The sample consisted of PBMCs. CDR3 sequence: CASRPVGSTGEQYF. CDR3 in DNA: TGTGCCAGCAGACCAGTCGGGAGCACAGGCGAGCAGTACTTC.